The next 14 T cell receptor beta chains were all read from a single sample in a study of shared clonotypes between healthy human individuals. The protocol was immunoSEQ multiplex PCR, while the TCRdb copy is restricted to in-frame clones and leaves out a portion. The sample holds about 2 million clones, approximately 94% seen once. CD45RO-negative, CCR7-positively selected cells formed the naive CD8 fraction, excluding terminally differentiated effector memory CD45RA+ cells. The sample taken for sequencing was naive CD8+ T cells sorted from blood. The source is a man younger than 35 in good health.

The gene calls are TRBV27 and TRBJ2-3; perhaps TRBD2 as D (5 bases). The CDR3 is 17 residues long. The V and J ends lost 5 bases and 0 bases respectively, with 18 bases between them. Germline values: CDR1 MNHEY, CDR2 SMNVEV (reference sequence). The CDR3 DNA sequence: TGTGCCAGCAGTATCAGGACGGCCGGGGATAGCACAGATACGCAGTATTTT. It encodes CASSIRTAGDSTDTQYF.

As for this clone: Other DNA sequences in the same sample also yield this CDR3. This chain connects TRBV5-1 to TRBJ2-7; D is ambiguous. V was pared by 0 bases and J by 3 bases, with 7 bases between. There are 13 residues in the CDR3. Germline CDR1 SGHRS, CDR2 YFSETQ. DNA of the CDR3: TGCGCCAGCAGCTTGGAACCATTCTACGAGCAGTACTTC. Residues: CASSLEPFYEQYF.

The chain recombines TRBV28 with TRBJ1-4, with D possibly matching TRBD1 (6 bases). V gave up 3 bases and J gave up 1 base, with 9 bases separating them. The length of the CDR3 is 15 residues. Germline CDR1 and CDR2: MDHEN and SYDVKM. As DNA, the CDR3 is TGTGCCAGCAGTTTGGAGGGGGAAACTAATGAAAAACTGTTTTTT. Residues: CASSLEGETNEKLFF.

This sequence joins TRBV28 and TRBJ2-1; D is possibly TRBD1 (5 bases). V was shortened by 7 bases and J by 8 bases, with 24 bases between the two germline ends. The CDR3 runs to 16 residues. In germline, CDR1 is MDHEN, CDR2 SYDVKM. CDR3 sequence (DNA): TGTGCCAGCACCGAATACCCCGACAGTTCAGGCGATGAGCAGTTCTTC. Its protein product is CASTEYPDSSGDEQFF.

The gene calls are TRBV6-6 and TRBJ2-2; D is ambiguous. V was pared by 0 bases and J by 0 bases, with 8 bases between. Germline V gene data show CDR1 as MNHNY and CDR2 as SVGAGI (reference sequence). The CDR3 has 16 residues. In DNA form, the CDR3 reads TGTGCCAGCAGTTACTCGAGGACGCCGAACACCGGGGAGCTGTTTTTT. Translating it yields CASSYSRTPNTGELFF.

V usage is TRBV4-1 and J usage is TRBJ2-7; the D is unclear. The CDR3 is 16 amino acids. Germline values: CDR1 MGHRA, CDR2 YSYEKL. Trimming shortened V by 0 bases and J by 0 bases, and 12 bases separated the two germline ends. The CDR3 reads CASSQEEGLVSYEQYF. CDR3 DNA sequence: TGCGCCAGCAGCCAAGAGGAAGGCCTTGTCTCCTACGAGCAGTACTTC.

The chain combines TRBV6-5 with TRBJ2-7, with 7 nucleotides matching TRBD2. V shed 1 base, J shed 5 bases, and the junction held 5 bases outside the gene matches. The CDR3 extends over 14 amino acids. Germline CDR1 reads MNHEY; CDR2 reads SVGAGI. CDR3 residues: CASSYLGGPHEQYF. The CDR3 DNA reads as TGTGCCAGCAGTTACTTGGGAGGGCCCCACGAGCAGTACTTC.

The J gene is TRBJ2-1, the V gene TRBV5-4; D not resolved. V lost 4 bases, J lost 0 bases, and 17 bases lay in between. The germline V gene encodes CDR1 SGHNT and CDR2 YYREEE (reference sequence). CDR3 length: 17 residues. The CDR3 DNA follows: TGTGCCAGCAGCGACCGACCCGGCCGGAGCTCCTACAATGAGCAGTTCTTC. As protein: CASSDRPGRSSYNEQFF.

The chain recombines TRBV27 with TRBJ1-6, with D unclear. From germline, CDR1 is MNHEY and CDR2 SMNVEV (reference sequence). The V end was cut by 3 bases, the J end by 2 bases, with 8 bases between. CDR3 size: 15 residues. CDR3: CASSLSTAYNSPLHF. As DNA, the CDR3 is TGTGCCAGCAGTTTGAGCACGGCCTATAATTCACCCCTCCACTTT.

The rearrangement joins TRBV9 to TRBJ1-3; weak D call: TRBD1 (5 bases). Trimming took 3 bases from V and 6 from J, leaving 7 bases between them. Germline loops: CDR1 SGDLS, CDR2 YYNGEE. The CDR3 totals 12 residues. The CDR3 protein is CASSGQINTIYF. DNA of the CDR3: TGTGCCAGCAGCGGACAGATAAACACCATATATTTT.

Here the CDR3 DNA reads TGTGCTAGTGGTTCCCCTACAGCGTCGTCGGGAACCGGGGAGCTGTTTTTT. Protein sequence: CASGSPTASSGTGELFF. The chain couples TRBV12-5 to TRBJ2-2; D possibly corresponds to TRBD2 (5 bases). Germline loops: CDR1 LGHNT, CDR2 FRNRAP. The CDR3 has 17 amino acids. The V gene lost 4 bases and the J gene lost 5 bases, with 20 bases spanning the gap.

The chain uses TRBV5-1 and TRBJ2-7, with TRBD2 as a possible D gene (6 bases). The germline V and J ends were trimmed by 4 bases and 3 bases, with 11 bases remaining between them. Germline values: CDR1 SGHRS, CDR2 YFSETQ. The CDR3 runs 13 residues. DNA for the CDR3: TGCGCCAGCAGCATGGGACTGTTCTACGAGCAGTACTTC. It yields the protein CASSMGLFYEQYF.

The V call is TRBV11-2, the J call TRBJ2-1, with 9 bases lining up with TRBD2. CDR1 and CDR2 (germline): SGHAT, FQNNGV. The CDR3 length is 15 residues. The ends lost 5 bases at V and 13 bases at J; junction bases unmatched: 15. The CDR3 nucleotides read TGTGCCAGCAGCCAGGACGCTGGGATAGCGGGAGCCCAGTTCTTC. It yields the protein CASSQDAGIAGAQFF.

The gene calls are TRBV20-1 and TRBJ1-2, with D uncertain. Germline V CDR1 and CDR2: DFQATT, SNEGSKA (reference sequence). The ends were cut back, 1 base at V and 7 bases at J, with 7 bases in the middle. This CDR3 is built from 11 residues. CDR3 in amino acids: CSARGTSGYTF. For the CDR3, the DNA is TGCAGTGCTAGAGGGACCTCTGGCTACACCTTC.